This T cell receptor (beta chain) was recovered during a study of shared T cell receptors in the human thymus. Sequencing was performed with immunoSEQ multiplex PCR; in TCRdb, only in-frame clones are kept and a portion is missing. The sample has roughly 410,000 clones; roughly 94% are singletons. This CDR3 has 15 amino acids. V lost 5 bases and J lost 8, with 21 bases in between. The germline V gene has CDR1 SGHTA and CDR2 FQGNSA. This receptor was identified in a human donor. The sequencing sample was made of thymocytes. The V and J genes are TRBV7-2 and TRBJ1-2; D remains unclear. The CDR3 nucleotides are TGTGCCAGCAGCCACACCGTAGGAGGACTGCGGGGCTACACCTTC. Translation: CASSHTVGGLRGYTF.